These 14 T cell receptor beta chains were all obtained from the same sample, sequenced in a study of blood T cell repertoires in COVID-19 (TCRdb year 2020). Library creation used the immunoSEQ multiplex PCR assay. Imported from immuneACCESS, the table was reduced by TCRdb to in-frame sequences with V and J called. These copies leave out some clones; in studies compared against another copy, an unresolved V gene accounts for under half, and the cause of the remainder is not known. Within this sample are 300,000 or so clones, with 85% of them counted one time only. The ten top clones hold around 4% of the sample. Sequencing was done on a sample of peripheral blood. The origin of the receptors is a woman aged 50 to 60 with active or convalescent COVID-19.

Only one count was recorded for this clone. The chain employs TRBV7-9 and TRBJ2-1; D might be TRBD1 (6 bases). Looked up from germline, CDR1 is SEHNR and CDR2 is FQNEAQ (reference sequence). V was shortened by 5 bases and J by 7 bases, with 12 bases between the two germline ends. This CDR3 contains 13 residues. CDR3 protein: CASSPRGWNEQFF. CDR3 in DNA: TGTGCCAGCAGCCCGAGGGGGTGGAATGAGCAGTTCTTC.

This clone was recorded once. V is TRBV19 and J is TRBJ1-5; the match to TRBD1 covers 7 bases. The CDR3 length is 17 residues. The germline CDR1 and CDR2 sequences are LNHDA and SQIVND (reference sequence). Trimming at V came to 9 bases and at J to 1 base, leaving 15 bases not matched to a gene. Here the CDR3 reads CASRLRDSLTSNQPQHF. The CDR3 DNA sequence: TGTGCCAGCCGGCTCCGGGACAGTCTTACCAGCAATCAGCCCCAGCATTTT.

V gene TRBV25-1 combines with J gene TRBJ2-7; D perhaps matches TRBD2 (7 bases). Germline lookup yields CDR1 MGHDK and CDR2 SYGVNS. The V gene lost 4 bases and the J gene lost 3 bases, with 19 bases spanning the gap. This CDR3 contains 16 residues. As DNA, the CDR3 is TGTGCCAGCAGTGGACTCCCCGGGGGGCAGTACTACGAGCAGTACTTC. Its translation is CASSGLPGGQYYEQYF.

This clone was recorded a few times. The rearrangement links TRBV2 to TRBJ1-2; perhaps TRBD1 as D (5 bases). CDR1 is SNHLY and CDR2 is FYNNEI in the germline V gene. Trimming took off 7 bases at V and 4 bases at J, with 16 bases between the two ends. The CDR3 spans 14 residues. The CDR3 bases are TGTGCCAGCACACAGGACGGACCGCTCTATGGCTACACCTTC. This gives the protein CASTQDGPLYGYTF.

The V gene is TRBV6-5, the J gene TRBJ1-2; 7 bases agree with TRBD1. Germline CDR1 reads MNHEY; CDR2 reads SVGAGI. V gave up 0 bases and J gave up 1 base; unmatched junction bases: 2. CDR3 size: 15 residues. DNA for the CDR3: TGTGCCAGCAGTTACTCCACAGGGGTTAACTATGGCTACACCTTC. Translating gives CASSYSTGVNYGYTF.

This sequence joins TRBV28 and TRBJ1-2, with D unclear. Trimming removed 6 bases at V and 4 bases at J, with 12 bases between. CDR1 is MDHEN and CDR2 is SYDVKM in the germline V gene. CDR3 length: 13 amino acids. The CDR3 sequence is CASSSGEGYGYTF. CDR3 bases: TGTGCCAGCAGCTCCGGGGAGGGCTATGGCTACACCTTC.

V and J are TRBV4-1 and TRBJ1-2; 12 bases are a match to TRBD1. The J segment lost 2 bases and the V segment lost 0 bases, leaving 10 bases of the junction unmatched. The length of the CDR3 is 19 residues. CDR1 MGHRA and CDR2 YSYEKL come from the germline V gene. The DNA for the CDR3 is TGCGCCAGCAGCCAAGATAGAGCGGGGACAGGGGGCAGGAACTATGGCTACACCTTC. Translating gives CASSQDRAGTGGRNYGYTF.

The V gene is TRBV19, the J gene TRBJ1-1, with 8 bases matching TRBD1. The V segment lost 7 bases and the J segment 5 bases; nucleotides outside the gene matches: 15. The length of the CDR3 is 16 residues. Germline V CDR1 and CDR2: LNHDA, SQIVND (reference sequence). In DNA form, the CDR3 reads TGTGCCAGTACTCCAGAGATACGACAGGGGAAGACTGAAGCTTTCTTT. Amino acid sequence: CASTPEIRQGKTEAFF.

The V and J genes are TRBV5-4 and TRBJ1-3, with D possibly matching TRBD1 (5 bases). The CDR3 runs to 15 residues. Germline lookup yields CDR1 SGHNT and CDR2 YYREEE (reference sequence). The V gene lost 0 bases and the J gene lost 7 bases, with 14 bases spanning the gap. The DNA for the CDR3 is TGTGCCAGCAGCTTGGGGGCAGGGCCTGACAACACCATATATTTT. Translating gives CASSLGAGPDNTIYF.

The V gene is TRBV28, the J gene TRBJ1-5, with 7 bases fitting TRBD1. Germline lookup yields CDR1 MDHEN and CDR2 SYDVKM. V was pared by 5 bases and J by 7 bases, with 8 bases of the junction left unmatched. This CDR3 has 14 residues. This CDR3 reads CASSVPGQLQPQHF. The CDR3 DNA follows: TGTGCCAGCAGTGTTCCGGGACAGTTACAGCCCCAGCATTTT.

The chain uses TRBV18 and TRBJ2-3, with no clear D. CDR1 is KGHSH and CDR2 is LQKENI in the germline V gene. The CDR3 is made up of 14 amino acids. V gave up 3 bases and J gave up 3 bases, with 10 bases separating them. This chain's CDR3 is CASSPAPPTDTQYF. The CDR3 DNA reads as TGTGCCAGCTCACCGGCCCCCCCAACAGATACGCAGTATTTT.

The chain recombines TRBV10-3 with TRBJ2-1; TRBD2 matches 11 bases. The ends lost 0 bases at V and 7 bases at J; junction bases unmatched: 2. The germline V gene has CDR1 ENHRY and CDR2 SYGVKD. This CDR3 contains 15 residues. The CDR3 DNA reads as TGTGCCATCAGTGAGTCGGCTAGCGGGAGGAATGAGCAGTTCTTC. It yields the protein CAISESASGRNEQFF.

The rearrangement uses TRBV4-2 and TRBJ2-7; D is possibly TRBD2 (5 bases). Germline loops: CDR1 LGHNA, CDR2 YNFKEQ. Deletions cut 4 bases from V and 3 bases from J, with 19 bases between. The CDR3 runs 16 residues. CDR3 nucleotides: TGTGCCAGCAGCCCCGCGGACTTAACAAGTCGCTACGAGCAGTACTTC. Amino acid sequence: CASSPADLTSRYEQYF.

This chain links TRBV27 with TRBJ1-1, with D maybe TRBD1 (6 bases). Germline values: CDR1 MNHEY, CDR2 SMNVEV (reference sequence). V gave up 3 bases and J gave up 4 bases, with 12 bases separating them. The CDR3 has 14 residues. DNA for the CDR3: TGTGCCAGCAGTTTTTCAGGGGTTGGCACTGAAGCTTTCTTT. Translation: CASSFSGVGTEAFF.